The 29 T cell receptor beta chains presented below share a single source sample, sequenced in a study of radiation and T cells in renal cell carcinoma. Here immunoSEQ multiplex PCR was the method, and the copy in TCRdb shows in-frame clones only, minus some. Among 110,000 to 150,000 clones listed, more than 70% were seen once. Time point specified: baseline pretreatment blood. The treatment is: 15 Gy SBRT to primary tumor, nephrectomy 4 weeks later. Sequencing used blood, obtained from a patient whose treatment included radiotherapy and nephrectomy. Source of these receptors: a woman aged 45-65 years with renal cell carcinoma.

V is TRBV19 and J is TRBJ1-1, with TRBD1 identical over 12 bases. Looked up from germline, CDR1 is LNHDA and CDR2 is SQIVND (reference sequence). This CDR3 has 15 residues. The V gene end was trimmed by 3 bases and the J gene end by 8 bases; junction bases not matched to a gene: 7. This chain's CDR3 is CASSIIGTGGQEAFF. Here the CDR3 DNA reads TGTGCCAGTAGTATTATCGGGACAGGGGGCCAAGAAGCTTTCTTT.

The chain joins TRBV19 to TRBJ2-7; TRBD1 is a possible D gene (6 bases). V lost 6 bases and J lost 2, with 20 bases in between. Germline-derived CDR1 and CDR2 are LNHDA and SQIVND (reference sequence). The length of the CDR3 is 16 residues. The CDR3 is CASSPMGQGIPYEQYF. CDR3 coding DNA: TGTGCCAGTAGCCCCATGGGGCAGGGGATACCCTACGAGCAGTACTTC.

This CDR3 is CAISTSFWDSGSSNYGYTF. The DNA of the CDR3 is TGTGCCATCAGTACCTCTTTCTGGGACAGTGGATCTTCTAACTATGGCTACACCTTC. The rearrangement uses TRBV10-3 and TRBJ1-2; 7 nucleotides align to TRBD1. The germline CDR1 and CDR2 sequences are ENHRY and SYGVKD. CDR3 length equals 19 residues. V trimming: 5 bases; J trimming: 0 bases; junction bases outside the gene matches: 18.

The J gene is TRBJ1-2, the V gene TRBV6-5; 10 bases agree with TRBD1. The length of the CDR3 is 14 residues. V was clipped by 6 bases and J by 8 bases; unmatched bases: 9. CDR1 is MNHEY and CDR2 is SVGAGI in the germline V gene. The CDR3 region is CASRLGQGTGGYTF. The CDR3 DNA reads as TGTGCCAGCAGACTGGGACAGGGGACCGGCGGCTACACCTTC.

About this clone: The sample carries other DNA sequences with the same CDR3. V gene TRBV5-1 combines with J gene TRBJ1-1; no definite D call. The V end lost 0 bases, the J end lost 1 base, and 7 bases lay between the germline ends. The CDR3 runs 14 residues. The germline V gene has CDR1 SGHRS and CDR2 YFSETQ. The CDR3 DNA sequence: TGCGCCAGCAGCTTGGAACCGGGGAACACTGAAGCTTTCTTT. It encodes CASSLEPGNTEAFF.

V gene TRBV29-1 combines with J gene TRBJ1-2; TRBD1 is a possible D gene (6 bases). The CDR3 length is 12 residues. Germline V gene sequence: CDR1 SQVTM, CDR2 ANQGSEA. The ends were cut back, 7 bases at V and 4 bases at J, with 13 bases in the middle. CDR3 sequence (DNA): TGCAGCGCCCCGGACAGAGTCTATGGCTACACCTTC. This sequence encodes CSAPDRVYGYTF. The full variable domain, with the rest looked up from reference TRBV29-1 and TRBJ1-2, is SAVISQKPSRDICQRGTSLTIQCQVDSQVTMMFWYRQQPGQSLTLIATANQGSEATYESGFVIDKFPISRPNLTFSTLTVSNMSPEDSSIYLCSAPDRVYGYTFGSGTRLTVV.

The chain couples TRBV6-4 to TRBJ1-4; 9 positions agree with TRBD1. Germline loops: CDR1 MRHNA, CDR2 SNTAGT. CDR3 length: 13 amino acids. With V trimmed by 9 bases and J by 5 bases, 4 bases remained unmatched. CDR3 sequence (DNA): TGTGCCAGGGGACAGGGACCAAATGAAAAACTGTTTTTT. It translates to CARGQGPNEKLFF.

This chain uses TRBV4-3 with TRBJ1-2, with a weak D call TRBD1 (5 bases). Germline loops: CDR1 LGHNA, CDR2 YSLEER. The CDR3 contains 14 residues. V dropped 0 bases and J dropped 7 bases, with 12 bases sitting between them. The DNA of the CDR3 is TGCGCCAGCAGCCAAGATTCCAGGGTGGGTGGCTACACCTTC. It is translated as CASSQDSRVGGYTF.

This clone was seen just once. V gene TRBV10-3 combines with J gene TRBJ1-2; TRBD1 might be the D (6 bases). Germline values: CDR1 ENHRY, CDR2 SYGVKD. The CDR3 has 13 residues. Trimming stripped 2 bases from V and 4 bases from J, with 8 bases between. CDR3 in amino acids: CAISEPDSYGYTF. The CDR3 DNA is TGTGCCATCAGTGAGCCGGACAGCTATGGCTACACCTTC.

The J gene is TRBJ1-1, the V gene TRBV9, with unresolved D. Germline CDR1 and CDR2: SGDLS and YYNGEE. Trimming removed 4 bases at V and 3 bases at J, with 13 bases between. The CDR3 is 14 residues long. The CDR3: CASSPVGFDTEAFF. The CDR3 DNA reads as TGTGCCAGCAGCCCCGTAGGGTTCGACACTGAAGCTTTCTTT.

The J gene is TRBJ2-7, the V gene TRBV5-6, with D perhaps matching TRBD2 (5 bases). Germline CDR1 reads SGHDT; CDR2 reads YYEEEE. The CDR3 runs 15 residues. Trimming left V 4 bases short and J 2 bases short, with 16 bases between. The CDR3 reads CASSRPSRATYEQYF. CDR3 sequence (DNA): TGTGCCAGCAGCCGTCCTTCGAGGGCCACCTACGAGCAGTACTTC. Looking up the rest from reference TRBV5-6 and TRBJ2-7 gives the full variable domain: DAGVTQSPTHLIKTRGQQVTLRCSPKSGHDTVSWYQQALGQGPQFIFQYYEEEERQRGNFPDRFSGHQFPNYSSELNVNALLLGDSALYLCASSRPSRATYEQYFGPGTRLTVT.

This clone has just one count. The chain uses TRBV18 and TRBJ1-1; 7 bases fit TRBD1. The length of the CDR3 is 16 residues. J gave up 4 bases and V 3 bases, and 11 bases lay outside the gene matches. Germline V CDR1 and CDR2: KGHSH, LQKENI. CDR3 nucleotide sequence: TGTGCCAGCTCACCTTCCCGAACAGGGGATTCCACTGAAGCTTTCTTT. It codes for CASSPSRTGDSTEAFF.

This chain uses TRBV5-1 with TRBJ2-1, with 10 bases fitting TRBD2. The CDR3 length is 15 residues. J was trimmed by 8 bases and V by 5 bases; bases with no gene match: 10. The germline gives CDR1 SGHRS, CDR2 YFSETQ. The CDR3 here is CASSSSGGAFDEQFF. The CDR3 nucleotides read TGCGCCAGCAGTTCGAGCGGGGGGGCCTTCGATGAGCAGTTCTTC.

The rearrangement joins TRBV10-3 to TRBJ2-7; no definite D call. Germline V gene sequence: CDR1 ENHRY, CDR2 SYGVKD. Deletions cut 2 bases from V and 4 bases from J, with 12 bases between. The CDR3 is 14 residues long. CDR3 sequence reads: CAISETLNAYEQYF. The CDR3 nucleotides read TGTGCCATCAGTGAGACCTTAAATGCGTACGAGCAGTACTTC.

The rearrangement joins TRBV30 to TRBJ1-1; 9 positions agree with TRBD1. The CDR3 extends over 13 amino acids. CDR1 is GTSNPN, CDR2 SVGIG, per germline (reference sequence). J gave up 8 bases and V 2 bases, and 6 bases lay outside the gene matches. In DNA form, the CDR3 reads TGTGCCTGGAGTTCACAGGGGGCGGCAGAAGCTTTCTTT. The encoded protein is CAWSSQGAAEAFF.

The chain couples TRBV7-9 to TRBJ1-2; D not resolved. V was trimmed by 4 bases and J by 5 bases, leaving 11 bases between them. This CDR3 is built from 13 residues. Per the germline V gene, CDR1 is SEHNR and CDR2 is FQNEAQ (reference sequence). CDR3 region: CASSSPAGYGYTF. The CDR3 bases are TGTGCCAGCAGCTCTCCCGCAGGATATGGCTACACCTTC. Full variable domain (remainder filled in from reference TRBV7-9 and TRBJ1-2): DTGVSQNPRHKITKRGQNVTFRCDPISEHNRLYWYRQTLGQGPEFLTYFQNEAQLEKSRLLSDRFSAERPKGSFSTLEIQRTEQGDSAMYLCASSSPAGYGYTFGSGTRLTVV.

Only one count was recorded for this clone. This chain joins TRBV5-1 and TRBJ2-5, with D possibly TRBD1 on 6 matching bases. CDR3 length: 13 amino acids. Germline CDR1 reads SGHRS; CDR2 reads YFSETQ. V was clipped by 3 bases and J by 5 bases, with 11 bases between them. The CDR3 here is CASSSQGFETQYF. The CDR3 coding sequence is TGCGCCAGCAGCTCCCAGGGGTTTGAGACCCAGTACTTC.

As DNA, the CDR3 is TGTGCCAGCAGCCTATCGGTGGGGGGTGGCTACACCTTC. Amino acid sequence: CASSLSVGGGYTF. The rearrangement joins TRBV7-8 to TRBJ1-2, with D maybe TRBD1 (5 bases). The germline V gene encodes CDR1 SGHVS and CDR2 FQNEAQ. The CDR3 loop spans 13 amino acids. Trimming removed 5 bases at V and 7 bases at J, with 14 bases between.

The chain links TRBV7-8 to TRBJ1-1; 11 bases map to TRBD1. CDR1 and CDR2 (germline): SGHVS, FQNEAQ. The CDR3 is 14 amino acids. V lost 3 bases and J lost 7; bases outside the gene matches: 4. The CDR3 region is CASSFGTGGSEAFF. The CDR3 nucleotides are TGTGCCAGCAGCTTCGGGACAGGGGGAAGTGAAGCTTTCTTT.

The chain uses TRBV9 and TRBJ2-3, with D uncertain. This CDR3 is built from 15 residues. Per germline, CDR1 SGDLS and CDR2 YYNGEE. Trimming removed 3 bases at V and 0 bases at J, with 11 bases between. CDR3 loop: CASSETLGSTDTQYF. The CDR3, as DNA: TGTGCCAGCAGCGAGACCCTGGGGAGCACAGATACGCAGTATTTT.

CDR3 in amino acids: CASSPAGTSGRGAQYF. CDR3 nucleotide sequence: TGTGCCAGCTCACCCGCCGGGACTAGCGGACGAGGGGCCCAGTACTTC. This sequence joins TRBV18 and TRBJ2-5; TRBD2 matches 11 bases. This CDR3 contains 16 residues. Unmatched junction bases numbered 12, after V lost 3 bases and J lost 9 bases. Germline V lookup: CDR1 KGHSH, CDR2 LQKENI.

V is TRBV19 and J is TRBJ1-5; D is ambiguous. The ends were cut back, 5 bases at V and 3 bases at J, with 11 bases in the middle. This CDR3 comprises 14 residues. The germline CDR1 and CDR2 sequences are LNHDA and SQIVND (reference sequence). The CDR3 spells CASSATVVNQPQHF. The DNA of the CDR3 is TGTGCCAGTAGTGCGACGGTAGTCAATCAGCCCCAGCATTTT.

The CDR3 DNA reads as TGTGCCAGCAGTTCCCGAAGAAGGGACAGGGCCAATCAGCCCCAGCATTTT. Amino acid sequence: CASSSRRRDRANQPQHF. J is TRBJ1-5 and V is TRBV7-3; 9 nucleotides match TRBD1. The J segment lost 3 bases and the V segment lost 6 bases, leaving 12 bases of the junction unmatched. Germline V gene data show CDR1 as SGHTA and CDR2 as FQGTGA. The CDR3 is 17 residues long. Full variable domain (missing parts from reference TRBV7-3 and TRBJ1-5): GAGVSQTPSNKVTEKGKYVELRCDPISGHTALYWYRQSLGQGPEFLIYFQGTGAADDSGLPNDRFFAVRPEGSVSTLKIQRTERGDSAVYLCASSSRRRDRANQPQHFGDGTRLSIL.

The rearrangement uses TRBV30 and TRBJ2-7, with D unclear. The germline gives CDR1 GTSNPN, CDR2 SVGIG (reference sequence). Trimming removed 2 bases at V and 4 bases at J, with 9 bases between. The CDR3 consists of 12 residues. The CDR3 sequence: CAWSLGNYEQYF. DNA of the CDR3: TGTGCCTGGAGTCTTGGGAATTACGAGCAGTACTTC.

The CDR3 region is CSVGTVSYNEQFF. CDR3 bases: TGCAGCGTTGGGACAGTGTCCTACAATGAGCAGTTCTTC. The chain uses TRBV29-1 and TRBJ2-1; a weak D match, TRBD1 (6 bases). From germline, CDR1 is SQVTM and CDR2 ANQGSEA. Trimming cost V 4 bases and J 1 base, with 8 bases left between them. CDR3 length equals 13 residues.

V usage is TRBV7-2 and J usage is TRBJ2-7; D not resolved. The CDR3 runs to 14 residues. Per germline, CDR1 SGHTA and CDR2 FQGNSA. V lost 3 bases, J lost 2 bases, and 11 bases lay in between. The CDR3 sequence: CASSFTGPPYEQYF. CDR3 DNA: TGTGCCAGCAGCTTCACCGGGCCCCCCTACGAGCAGTACTTC. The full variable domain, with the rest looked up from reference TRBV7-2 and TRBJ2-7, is GAGVSQSPSNKVTEKGKDVELRCDPISGHTALYWYRQSLGQGLEFLIYFQGNSAPDKSGLPSDRFSAERTGGSVSTLTIQRTQQEDSAVYLCASSFTGPPYEQYFGPGTRLTVT.

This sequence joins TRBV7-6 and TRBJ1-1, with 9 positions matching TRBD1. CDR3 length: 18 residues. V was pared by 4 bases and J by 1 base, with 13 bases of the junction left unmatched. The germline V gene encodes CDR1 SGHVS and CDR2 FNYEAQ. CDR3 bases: TGTGCCAGCAGCTCGCGTCTACAGGGGGCGGTGGGGAACACTGAAGCTTTCTTT. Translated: CASSSRLQGAVGNTEAFF.

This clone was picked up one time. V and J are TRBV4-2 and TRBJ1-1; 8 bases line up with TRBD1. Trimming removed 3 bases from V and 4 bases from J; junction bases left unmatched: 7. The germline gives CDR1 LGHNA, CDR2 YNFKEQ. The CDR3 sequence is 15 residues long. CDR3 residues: CASSQAITGGTEAFF. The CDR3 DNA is TGTGCCAGCAGCCAGGCCATTACAGGGGGCACTGAAGCTTTCTTT.

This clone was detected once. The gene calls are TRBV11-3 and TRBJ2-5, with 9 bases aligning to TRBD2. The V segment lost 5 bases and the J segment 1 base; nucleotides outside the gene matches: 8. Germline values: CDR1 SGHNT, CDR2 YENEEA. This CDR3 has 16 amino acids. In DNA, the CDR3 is TGTGCCAGCAGCCCCTCAGGGCGGGGGGGCCAAGAGACCCAGTACTTC. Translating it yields CASSPSGRGGQETQYF. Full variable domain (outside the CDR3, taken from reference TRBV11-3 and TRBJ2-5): EAGVVQSPRYKIIEKKQPVAFWCNPISGHNTLYWYLQNLGQGPELLIRYENEEAVDDSQLPKDRFSAERLKGVDSTLKIQPAELGDSAVYLCASSPSGRGGQETQYFGPGTRLLVL.